This T cell receptor beta chain is drawn from a study of blood T cell repertoires in COVID-19. This clone was seen once. The junction had 12 bases not matched to a gene; V was cut back by 2 bases and J by 7 bases. Germline CDR1 and CDR2: MNHEY and SVGEGT. The CDR3 is made up of 17 amino acids. Here immunoSEQ multiplex PCR was the method, and the copy in TCRdb shows in-frame clones only, minus some. The sample records 200,000 or so clones, around nine tenths being singletons. The chain recombines TRBV6-2 or TRBV6-3 with TRBJ1-5; 9 bases are shared with TRBD1. This receptor was taken from a man between 65 and 79 years old with active or convalescent COVID-19. Sequenced input: peripheral blood. DNA of the CDR3: TGTGCCAGCAGTTACGGGGCAGGACAGGGGCGACGGCAGCCCCAGCATTTT. This translates into CASSYGAGQGRRQPQHF.